Included here is one T cell receptor beta chain sequence, with context. As yet, its antigen is unknown. The PCR employed 60 Vbeta primers together with 13 Jbeta primers. Data came from immunoSEQ multiplex PCR; TCRdb stores just in-frame clones and leaves some out. The repertoire includes 95,000 to 150,000 clones, around 78% of them detected once, and around 3% sits in the top ten. This record belongs to a study of cytomegalovirus exposure and HLA in healthy donors. At the level of the study: HLA-typed donors were the source of approximately 86 million unique TCRs held in an early data release.

Germline V lookup: CDR1 MNHNS, CDR2 SASEGT. V was shortened by 8 bases and J by 4 bases, with 11 bases between the two germline ends. The CDR3 loop spans 13 amino acids. Study conclusions and caveats: A later analysis showed HLA-associated TCR beta chains outstripping equally common others in clonal expansion.

The rearrangement joins TRBV6-1 to TRBJ2-2; D is perhaps TRBD1 (5 bases). The origin of this receptor is a woman in her twenties or thirties in good health and CMV-seropositive. Sequenced sample: PBMCs. The CDR3 loop reads CASQQVGTGELFF. The CDR3 region has the DNA TGTGCCAGCCAACAGGTGGGCACCGGGGAGCTGTTTTTT.